The sequence of this T cell receptor beta chain was determined in a study of blood T cell repertoires in COVID-19. Study overall: Researchers got acute and convalescent COVID-19 samples from the United States, Italy and Spain. PBMCs, B-cell-depleted T cells, or T cells were the source of the cDNA or gDNA that made up the material.

Trimming shortened V by 2 bases and J by 8 bases, and 18 bases separated the two germline ends. Germline CDR1 reads LGHNA; CDR2 reads YSLEER. The CDR3 runs to 15 residues. Each recovered donor of Cohort 3 presented with two negative PCRs, clearance, or symptom resolution. Per the original data handling: Scientists estimated how many nucleated cells there were by amplifying reference gene primers. The table came from immunoSEQ multiplex PCR; TCRdb's copy has only in-frame clones and leaves some out. The DNA was the basis for D and trimming; V, J and clone size are from that table. The table records a few hundred thousand clones, around 83% of them present only once.

This TCR came from a woman between 50 and 59 years old who had recovered from COVID-19. Material: PBMCs or T cells enriched from blood (not recorded which). V usage is TRBV4-3 and J usage is TRBJ1-2; weak D call: TRBD1 (5 bases). The CDR3 loop reads CASSQWGQGTEGYTF. The DNA of the CDR3 is TGCGCCAGCAGCCAATGGGGCCAGGGAACGGAGGGCTACACCTTC.